The subject of this entry is one TCR beta chain. Antigen specificity is unknown. PCR employed 60 Vbeta and 13 Jbeta primers. Sequencing used immunoSEQ multiplex PCR; TCRdb keeps in-frame clones, though not all of them. The sample contains under 200,000 clones, around 81% of which appear only once. The V gene's germline CDR1 is LNHDA and CDR2 SQIVND (reference sequence). V was trimmed by 4 bases and J by 5 bases, leaving 19 bases between them. CDR3 size: 16 residues. The data were obtained in a study of cytomegalovirus exposure and HLA in healthy donors. The study's findings and limits: Fewer N-insertions than the approximately 680-donor mean were reportedly shown by an Asian-associated ancestry cluster in a later analysis.

This sequence joins TRBV19 and TRBJ2-3, with a weak D call TRBD2 (6 bases). The receptor was isolated from a man aged 25 to 40 in good health and CMV-seronegative. Sequencing was carried out using PBMCs. The CDR3 region has the DNA TGTGCCAGTAGTACCCGGGGCGGGATATGGCGAGATACGCAGTATTTT. It specifies CASSTRGGIWRDTQYF.